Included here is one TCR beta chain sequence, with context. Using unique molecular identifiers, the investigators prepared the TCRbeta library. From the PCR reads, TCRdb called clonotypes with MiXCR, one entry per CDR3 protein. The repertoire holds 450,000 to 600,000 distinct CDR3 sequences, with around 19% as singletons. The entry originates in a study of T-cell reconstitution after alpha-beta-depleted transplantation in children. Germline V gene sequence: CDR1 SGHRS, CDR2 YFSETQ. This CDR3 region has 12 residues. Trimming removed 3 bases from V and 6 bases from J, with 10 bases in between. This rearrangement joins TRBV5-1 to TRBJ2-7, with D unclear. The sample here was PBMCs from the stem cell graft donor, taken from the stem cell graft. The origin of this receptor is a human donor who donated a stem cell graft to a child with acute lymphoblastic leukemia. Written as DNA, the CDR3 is TGCGCCAGCAGCTCGATAGGCCGCGAGCAGTACTTC. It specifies CASSSIGREQYF.